Listed below are T cell receptor beta chains from one sample, sequenced in a study of T cells after yellow fever vaccination. TCRdb fed the 5' RACE reads into MiXCR, producing one record per CDR3 protein. Here the sample spans 300,000 or so distinct CDR3 sequences, 8.7% being singletons. The sequencing used CD4+ T cells sorted from PBMCs, collected 5 days after the yellow fever booster vaccination. These receptors originate from a young man who received the YFV17D yellow fever vaccine. The CDR3 runs from the conserved cysteine through the conserved F or W. Each record gives: V gene, clone size, CDR3 length, D gene, J gene, CDR3 protein, CDR3 DNA. D genes are given only for firm matches. The size of a clone is reported for some rows only, either as once, few or many, or as a class for expanded clones.

V gene: TRBV12-3/TRBV12-4; clone size: -; CDR3 length: 16; D gene: -; J gene: TRBJ1-2; CDR3 protein: CASSFRPGFVNYGYTF; CDR3 DNA: TGTGCCAGCAGTTTTCGGCCTGGCTTTGTTAACTATGGCTACACCTTC
V gene: TRBV5-5; clone size: -; CDR3 length: 16; D gene: -; J gene: TRBJ2-5; CDR3 protein: CASTSGRTPPQETQYF; CDR3 DNA: TGTGCCAGCACCTCCGGTCGGACACCACCCCAAGAGACCCAGTACTTC
V gene: TRBV9; clone size: many; CDR3 length: 16; D gene: TRBD1; J gene: TRBJ1-3; CDR3 protein: CASSGQGAGGGNTIYF; CDR3 DNA: TGTGCCAGCAGCGGACAGGGGGCAGGAGGTGGAAACACCATATATTTT
V gene: TRBV4-3; clone size: few; CDR3 length: 14; D gene: -; J gene: TRBJ2-5; CDR3 protein: CASPAVCDQETQYF; CDR3 DNA: TGCGCCAGCCCCGCAGTCTGCGACCAAGAGACCCAGTACTTC
V gene: TRBV5-1; clone size: few; CDR3 length: 16; D gene: -; J gene: TRBJ2-1; CDR3 protein: CASSLVSGGHYNEQFF; CDR3 DNA: TGCGCCAGCAGCTTGGTTTCTGGGGGCCATTACAATGAGCAGTTCTTC
V gene: TRBV5-1; clone size: -; CDR3 length: 16; D gene: TRBD1; J gene: TRBJ2-2; CDR3 protein: CASSSRPGGDTGELFF; CDR3 DNA: TGCGCCAGCAGCTCAAGGCCAGGGGGAGACACCGGGGAGCTGTTTTTT
V gene: TRBV2; clone size: many; CDR3 length: 13; D gene: -; J gene: TRBJ1-1; CDR3 protein: CASSVGAGTEAFF; CDR3 DNA: TGTGCCAGCAGTGTGGGGGCGGGCACTGAAGCTTTCTTT
V gene: TRBV5-1; clone size: many; CDR3 length: 13; D gene: TRBD1; J gene: TRBJ2-5; CDR3 protein: CASSPDRVKTQYF; CDR3 DNA: TGCGCCAGCAGCCCGGACAGGGTCAAGACCCAGTACTTC
V gene: TRBV12-3/TRBV12-4; clone size: few; CDR3 length: 15; D gene: TRBD1; J gene: TRBJ1-2; CDR3 protein: CASSFHQAGGYGYTF; CDR3 DNA: TGTGCCAGCAGTTTTCATCAAGCAGGGGGCTATGGCTACACCTTC
V gene: TRBV5-4; clone size: many; CDR3 length: 13; D gene: -; J gene: TRBJ2-1; CDR3 protein: CASSLHGAYEQFF; CDR3 DNA: TGTGCCAGCAGCTTGCATGGGGCATATGAGCAGTTCTTC
V gene: TRBV6-2/TRBV6-3; clone size: few; CDR3 length: 17; D gene: -; J gene: TRBJ2-1; CDR3 protein: CASSYYTGTFRYNEQFF; CDR3 DNA: TGTGCCAGCAGCTATTATACCGGGACTTTCCGTTACAATGAGCAGTTCTTC
V gene: TRBV5-1; clone size: -; CDR3 length: 14; D gene: TRBD1; J gene: TRBJ2-7; CDR3 protein: CASSFSGQSYEQYF; CDR3 DNA: TGCGCCAGCAGCTTCTCGGGACAGTCTTACGAGCAGTACTTC
V gene: TRBV7-2; clone size: few; CDR3 length: 13; D gene: -; J gene: TRBJ2-5; CDR3 protein: CASSSTALETQYF; CDR3 DNA: TGTGCCAGCAGCTCCACCGCCCTTGAGACCCAGTACTTC
V gene: TRBV5-4; clone size: few; CDR3 length: 16; D gene: -; J gene: TRBJ2-1; CDR3 protein: CASRPRLDSTIGEQFF; CDR3 DNA: TGTGCCAGCAGGCCGAGACTAGATTCAACAATCGGTGAGCAGTTCTTC
V gene: TRBV7-9; clone size: few; CDR3 length: 15; D gene: -; J gene: TRBJ2-5; CDR3 protein: CASSSGRRFQETQYF; CDR3 DNA: TGTGCCAGCAGCTCCGGACGTAGGTTCCAAGAGACCCAGTACTTC
V gene: TRBV2; clone size: many; CDR3 length: 14; D gene: -; J gene: TRBJ1-6; CDR3 protein: CASGETTGRSPLHF; CDR3 DNA: TGTGCCAGCGGGGAAACGACAGGAAGATCACCCCTCCACTTT
V gene: TRBV29-1; clone size: -; CDR3 length: 17; D gene: -; J gene: TRBJ2-5; CDR3 protein: CSVAGVGGQRSGETQYF; CDR3 DNA: TGCAGCGTCGCGGGGGTCGGGGGACAACGGAGTGGGGAGACCCAGTACTTC
V gene: TRBV5-1; clone size: many; CDR3 length: 13; D gene: -; J gene: TRBJ1-2; CDR3 protein: CASSLVLQVGYTF; CDR3 DNA: TGCGCCAGCAGCTTGGTCCTACAGGTCGGCTACACCTTC
V gene: TRBV10-3; clone size: -; CDR3 length: 15; D gene: -; J gene: TRBJ1-5; CDR3 protein: CAISPAGGENQPQHF; CDR3 DNA: TGTGCCATCAGTCCGGCGGGGGGCGAGAATCAGCCCCAGCATTTT
V gene: TRBV24-1; clone size: -; CDR3 length: 12; D gene: -; J gene: TRBJ2-2; CDR3 protein: CATSPPSGELFF; CDR3 DNA: TGTGCCACCAGTCCCCCGTCCGGGGAGCTGTTTTTT
V gene: TRBV9; clone size: few; CDR3 length: 16; D gene: TRBD2; J gene: TRBJ2-5; CDR3 protein: CASSFRLAGAGETQYF; CDR3 DNA: TGTGCCAGCAGCTTCCGACTAGCGGGGGCCGGGGAGACCCAGTACTTC
V gene: TRBV3-1; clone size: many; CDR3 length: 13; D gene: -; J gene: TRBJ1-1; CDR3 protein: CASNIQGGTEAFF; CDR3 DNA: TGTGCCAGCAATATACAGGGAGGGACTGAAGCTTTCTTT
V gene: TRBV9; clone size: few; CDR3 length: 16; D gene: -; J gene: TRBJ1-6; CDR3 protein: CASSPQGSGLASPLHF; CDR3 DNA: TGTGCCAGCAGCCCCCAGGGGTCAGGACTCGCCTCACCCCTCCACTTT
V gene: TRBV4-1; clone size: few; CDR3 length: 16; D gene: TRBD1; J gene: TRBJ1-1; CDR3 protein: CASSRGQGEVNTEAFF; CDR3 DNA: TGCGCCAGCAGCCGAGGACAGGGGGAGGTGAACACTGAAGCTTTCTTT
V gene: TRBV5-4; clone size: -; CDR3 length: 15; D gene: TRBD2; J gene: TRBJ2-5; CDR3 protein: CASSRGLADQETQYF; CDR3 DNA: TGTGCCAGCAGCCGTGGACTAGCGGATCAAGAGACCCAGTACTTC
V gene: TRBV2; clone size: -; CDR3 length: 13; D gene: -; J gene: TRBJ1-5; CDR3 protein: CASSEMGQQPQHF; CDR3 DNA: TGTGCCAGCAGTGAGATGGGGCAGCAGCCCCAGCATTTT
V gene: TRBV18; clone size: -; CDR3 length: 13; D gene: -; J gene: TRBJ2-5; CDR3 protein: CASSPGQAETQYF; CDR3 DNA: TGTGCCAGCTCACCAGGGCAGGCGGAGACCCAGTACTTC
V gene: TRBV20-1; clone size: few; CDR3 length: 16; D gene: TRBD1; J gene: TRBJ2-2; CDR3 protein: CSARENVGGLTGELFF; CDR3 DNA: TGCAGTGCTAGGGAGAACGTAGGGGGCCTCACCGGGGAGCTGTTTTTT
V gene: TRBV12-3/TRBV12-4; clone size: few; CDR3 length: 18; D gene: TRBD2; J gene: TRBJ2-2; CDR3 protein: CASSLDLAGGANTGELFF; CDR3 DNA: TGTGCCAGCAGTTTAGATCTAGCGGGGGGAGCGAACACCGGGGAGCTGTTTTTT
V gene: TRBV5-1; clone size: few; CDR3 length: 14; D gene: TRBD2; J gene: TRBJ2-1; CDR3 protein: CASSLAGVDNEQFF; CDR3 DNA: TGCGCCAGCAGTCTAGCGGGGGTCGACAATGAGCAGTTCTTC
V gene: TRBV4-3; clone size: few; CDR3 length: 13; D gene: -; J gene: TRBJ1-5; CDR3 protein: CASSPGVNQPQHF; CDR3 DNA: TGCGCCAGCAGCCCGGGAGTAAATCAGCCCCAGCATTTT
V gene: TRBV5-5; clone size: few; CDR3 length: 16; D gene: -; J gene: TRBJ2-7; CDR3 protein: CASSSTRGPTPYEQYF; CDR3 DNA: TGTGCCAGCAGCTCAACGAGGGGCCCGACCCCCTACGAGCAGTACTTC
V gene: TRBV29-1; clone size: few; CDR3 length: 11; D gene: TRBD1; J gene: TRBJ1-1; CDR3 protein: CSAGTGLEAFF; CDR3 DNA: TGCAGCGCTGGGACAGGGCTTGAAGCTTTCTTT
V gene: TRBV9; clone size: few; CDR3 length: 15; D gene: TRBD1; J gene: TRBJ2-1; CDR3 protein: CASSPQGGSYNEQFF; CDR3 DNA: TGTGCCAGCAGCCCACAGGGGGGTTCGTACAATGAGCAGTTCTTC
V gene: TRBV5-1; clone size: -; CDR3 length: 16; D gene: TRBD1; J gene: TRBJ1-6; CDR3 protein: CASSQGQGRGNSPLHF; CDR3 DNA: TGCGCCAGCAGCCAGGGACAGGGACGAGGTAATTCACCCCTCCACTTT
V gene: TRBV10-3; clone size: -; CDR3 length: 13; D gene: -; J gene: TRBJ1-4; CDR3 protein: CAISVSTHEKLFF; CDR3 DNA: TGTGCCATCAGTGTATCAACACATGAAAAACTGTTTTTT
V gene: TRBV5-1; clone size: -; CDR3 length: 15; D gene: -; J gene: TRBJ1-6; CDR3 protein: CASSLAGQQGSPLHF; CDR3 DNA: TGCGCCAGCAGCTTGGCAGGGCAGCAGGGTTCACCCCTCCACTTT
V gene: TRBV29-1; clone size: few; CDR3 length: 14; D gene: -; J gene: TRBJ1-4; CDR3 protein: CSVLGASTNEKLFF; CDR3 DNA: TGCAGCGTTCTAGGGGCCTCAACTAATGAAAAACTGTTTTTT
V gene: TRBV24-1; clone size: many; CDR3 length: 15; D gene: -; J gene: TRBJ2-3; CDR3 protein: CATSDPGTGTDTQYF; CDR3 DNA: TGTGCCACCAGTGATCCCGGGACGGGCACAGATACGCAGTATTTT
V gene: TRBV6-5; clone size: many; CDR3 length: 18; D gene: -; J gene: TRBJ2-6; CDR3 protein: CASRNRPGAISGANVLTF; CDR3 DNA: TGTGCCAGCAGGAACAGGCCGGGGGCTATCTCTGGGGCCAACGTCCTGACTTTC
V gene: TRBV14; clone size: many; CDR3 length: 17; D gene: -; J gene: TRBJ2-1; CDR3 protein: CASSARRLAVSRNEQFF; CDR3 DNA: TGTGCCAGCAGCGCCCGCAGGTTAGCCGTTTCAAGGAATGAGCAGTTCTTC
V gene: TRBV12-3/TRBV12-4; clone size: many; CDR3 length: 14; D gene: -; J gene: TRBJ2-1; CDR3 protein: CASSLRGVFNEQFF; CDR3 DNA: TGTGCCAGCAGTTTACGGGGAGTCTTCAATGAGCAGTTCTTC
V gene: TRBV5-6; clone size: -; CDR3 length: 15; D gene: -; J gene: TRBJ2-5; CDR3 protein: CASSWGGQSQETQYF; CDR3 DNA: TGTGCCAGCAGCTGGGGCGGACAGTCACAAGAGACCCAGTACTTC
V gene: TRBV5-1; clone size: many; CDR3 length: 13; D gene: -; J gene: TRBJ2-3; CDR3 protein: CASNPVGTDTQYF; CDR3 DNA: TGCGCCAGCAACCCCGTGGGCACAGATACGCAGTATTTT
V gene: TRBV5-4; clone size: -; CDR3 length: 13; D gene: -; J gene: TRBJ1-5; CDR3 protein: CASSLGWGQPQHF; CDR3 DNA: TGTGCCAGCAGCTTGGGATGGGGTCAGCCCCAGCATTTT